One sample yielded the 21 T cell receptor beta chains listed below, sequenced in a study of blood T cells in healthy people across ages. With a J-beta primer mix and a sample-barcoded 5' primer, a second PCR ran about 6 to 11 cycles. TCRdb reanalysed the 5' RACE reads using MiXCR and keeps one entry per CDR3 protein. Here the sample spans 1.5 million to 2 million distinct CDR3 sequences, 49% being singletons. Sequenced sample: blood. The source of these receptors is a woman in her forties in good health.

This chain links TRBV4-3 with TRBJ2-1; 14 nucleotides agree with TRBD2. The J segment lost 3 bases and the V segment lost 3 bases, leaving 10 bases of the junction unmatched. Germline loops: CDR1 LGHNA, CDR2 YSLEER. CDR3 length: 19 amino acids. As DNA, the CDR3 is TGCGCCAGCAGCCACGGGACTAGCGGGGGAAACCTTTACTACAATGAGCAGTTCTTC. Its protein is CASSHGTSGGNLYYNEQFF.

This CDR3 reads CSAATGGASGEQYV. For the CDR3, the DNA is TGCAGTGCTGCGACAGGGGGCGCGTCTGGCGAGCAGTACGTC. The rearrangement links TRBV20-1 to TRBJ2-7, with 10 positions matching TRBD1. The CDR3 has 14 residues. V dropped 5 bases and J dropped 6; count of bases not matched to a gene: 10. Germline V gene data show CDR1 as DFQATT and CDR2 as SNEGSKA (reference sequence).

This clonotype was seen once. The chain employs TRBV21-1 and TRBJ2-4; whether TRBD1, the table's D call, matches the DNA was not checked. TRBV21-1 is labeled a pseudogene. The CDR3 totals 17 residues. The CDR3 DNA is TGTGCCAGCAGCAATTATACCCAGGCCGGGGCCAAAAACATTCAGTACTTC. This gives the protein CASSNYTQAGAKNIQYF.

The chain employs TRBV28 and TRBJ2-7, with D perhaps given as TRBD1 or TRBD2 (6 bases each). V was trimmed by 3 bases and J by 3 bases, leaving 15 bases between them. The CDR3 is made up of 15 amino acids. The germline V gene has CDR1 MDHEN and CDR2 SYDVKM. The CDR3 DNA reads TGTGCCAGCAGTTTTGGGGGGACACCTTACTACGAGCAGTACTTC. The encoded protein is CASSFGGTPYYEQYF.

The V gene is TRBV5-1, the J gene TRBJ1-2, with TRBD1 identical over 8 bases. Trimming at V came to 3 bases and at J to 8 bases, leaving 9 bases not matched to a gene. Germline V gene data show CDR1 as SGHRS and CDR2 as YFSETQ. The CDR3 consists of 14 residues. The DNA of the CDR3 is TGCGCCAGCAGCTCCTCCGGGACAGGTCGCGGCTACACCTTC. Translating gives CASSSSGTGRGYTF.

The V and J genes are TRBV3-1 and TRBJ2-3, with D hard to call. V dropped 5 bases and J dropped 6 bases, with 15 bases sitting between them. CDR3 length: 14 residues. Per germline, CDR1 LGHDT and CDR2 YNNKEL (reference sequence). The CDR3 DNA is TGTGCCAGCAGCGGTACCGTCGCGGAGGATACGCAGTATTTT. The encoded protein is CASSGTVAEDTQYF.

This chain uses TRBV4-1 with TRBJ1-1, with D perhaps matching TRBD1 (5 bases). The V gene's germline CDR1 is MGHRA and CDR2 YSYEKL. The V end lost 5 bases, the J end lost 3 bases, and 13 bases lay between the germline ends. The CDR3 is 14 residues long. The CDR3 loop is CASSWAVGDTEAFF. The CDR3 bases are TGCGCCAGCAGCTGGGCCGTAGGGGACACTGAAGCTTTCTTT.

The rearrangement uses TRBV5-5 and TRBJ2-5; D gene uncertain. The CDR3 contains 13 residues. Trimming pared 2 bases from V and 2 bases from J, leaving 7 bases between. Germline V gene data show CDR1 as SGHKS and CDR2 as YYEKEE (reference sequence). The CDR3 here is CASSFFNQETQYF. For the CDR3, the DNA is TGTGCCAGCAGCTTTTTTAATCAAGAGACCCAGTACTTC. Full variable domain (remainder filled in from reference TRBV5-5 and TRBJ2-5): DAGVTQSPTHLIKTRGQQVTLRCSPISGHKSVSWYQQVLGQGPQFIFQYYEKEERGRGNFPDRFSARQFPNYSSELNVNALLLGDSALYLCASSFFNQETQYFGPGTRLLVL.

This clonotype was seen a few times. The J gene is TRBJ2-3, the V gene TRBV7-2, with 9 bases aligning to TRBD2. CDR1 is SGHTA and CDR2 is FQGNSA in the germline V gene. V shed 0 bases, J shed 5 bases, and the junction held 6 bases outside the gene matches. CDR3 length: 16 residues. Here the CDR3 reads CASSLATSGGRDTQYF. The CDR3 DNA reads TGTGCCAGCAGCTTAGCGACTAGCGGAGGGCGAGATACGCAGTATTTT.

The CDR3 here is CASSHGWSPQYF. CDR3 nucleotides: TGCGCCAGCAGCCATGGCTGGTCCCCGCAGTATTTT. The rearrangement links TRBV4-1 to TRBJ2-3, with D uncertain. In germline, CDR1 is MGHRA, CDR2 YSYEKL. There are 12 residues in the CDR3. V was trimmed by 3 bases and J by 10 bases, leaving 11 bases between them.

This clonotype was seen more than once but under ten times. This chain links TRBV7-2 with TRBJ1-4; no definite D call. The germline V and J ends were trimmed by 5 bases and 4 bases, with 11 bases remaining between them. The CDR3 length is 14 residues. Germline V gene data show CDR1 as SGHTA and CDR2 as FQGNSA. The CDR3 spells CASSLGSFNEKLFF. The DNA of the CDR3 is TGTGCCAGCAGCCTCGGGAGTTTTAATGAAAAACTGTTTTTT.

This clonotype was counted once. This rearrangement joins TRBV24-1 to TRBJ2-1; weak D call: TRBD2 (6 bases). The V end was cut by 1 base, the J end by 0 bases, with 18 bases between. This CDR3 region has 19 residues. The V gene's germline CDR1 is KGHDR and CDR2 SFDVKD. Here the CDR3 DNA reads TGTGCCACCAGTGATTTAGGTTTGTCAGGCGGGGACTCCTACAATGAGCAGTTCTTC. It yields the protein CATSDLGLSGGDSYNEQFF.

The table lists this clonotype with a few counts. V and J are TRBV24-1 and TRBJ1-2, with 9 bases aligning to TRBD1. Germline trimming cut 5 bases from V and 2 bases from J; bases unmatched to any gene: 2. Per germline, CDR1 KGHDR and CDR2 SFDVKD. This CDR3 is 14 amino acids long. CDR3 in DNA: TGTGCCACCAGTGCGGGACAGGGAAACTATGGCTACACCTTC. Residues: CATSAGQGNYGYTF.

This clonotype was detected a few times. The chain combines TRBV9 with TRBJ2-7, with D perhaps assigned TRBD1 or TRBD2 (5 bases each). The germline V gene has CDR1 SGDLS and CDR2 YYNGEE. V was cut by 3 bases and J by 2 bases, with 18 bases left in between. The CDR3 is 16 amino acids. The CDR3 DNA reads as TGTGCCAGCAGCGCACCGACCCGGGACGGAACCTACGAGCAGTACTTC. This codes for CASSAPTRDGTYEQYF.

This clonotype was seen only a few times. The chain recombines TRBV11-2 with TRBJ2-7, with a weak D call TRBD2 (6 bases). The CDR3 consists of 14 residues. Germline V gives CDR1 SGHAT, CDR2 FQNNGV. V lost 3 bases and J lost 0, with 9 bases in between. Here the CDR3 reads CASSFGGYSYEQYF. DNA of the CDR3: TGTGCCAGCAGCTTTGGGGGGTACTCCTACGAGCAGTACTTC. The full variable domain, with the rest looked up from reference TRBV11-2 and TRBJ2-7, is EAGVAQSPRYKIIEKRQSVAFWCNPISGHATLYWYQQILGQGPKLLIQFQNNGVVDDSQLPKDRFSAERLKGVDSTLKIQPAKLEDSAVYLCASSFGGYSYEQYFGPGTRLTVT.

This clonotype was seen a few times. The V and J genes are TRBV7-2 and TRBJ1-5; maybe TRBD1 (5 bases). V lost 5 bases to trimming and J lost 3 bases, with 11 bases between them. The CDR3 is made up of 14 amino acids. CDR1 SGHTA and CDR2 FQGNSA come from the germline V gene. In DNA form, the CDR3 reads TGTGCCAGCAGCCAGAGACAGATCAATCAGCCCCAGCATTTT. As protein: CASSQRQINQPQHF.

V is TRBV5-6 and J is TRBJ1-1, with D perhaps TRBD1 (5 bases). CDR3 length equals 15 residues. V gave up 5 bases and J gave up 4 bases, with 18 bases separating them. In germline, CDR1 is SGHDT, CDR2 YYEEEE. CDR3 bases: TGTGCCAGCAGATGGGATGGGGGTTTGGGCACTGAAGCTTTCTTT. It specifies CASRWDGGLGTEAFF.

V usage is TRBV12-3 or TRBV12-4 and J usage is TRBJ1-5; 7 bases are a match to TRBD1. The ends lost 6 bases at V and 0 bases at J; junction bases unmatched: 8. The CDR3 is 16 residues long. The CDR3 DNA reads TGTGCCAGCAGCCCGACAGGGCGACGTAGCAATCAGCCCCAGCATTTT. Translation: CASSPTGRRSNQPQHF.

This clonotype was seen a few times. The V call is TRBV28, the J call TRBJ1-6; weak D call: TRBD1 (5 bases). Trimming stripped 9 bases from V and 4 bases from J, with 10 bases between. The CDR3 length is 13 residues. CDR1 is MDHEN, CDR2 SYDVKM, per germline. As DNA, the CDR3 is TGTGCCAGTGGGACGGAATATAATTCACCCCTCCACTTT. Translating it yields CASGTEYNSPLHF. Complete variable domain (other parts from reference TRBV28 and TRBJ1-6): DVKVTQSSRYLVKRTGEKVFLECVQDMDHENMFWYRQDPGLGLRLIYFSYDVKMKEKGDIPEGYSVSREKKERFSLILESASTNQTSMYLCASGTEYNSPLHFGNGTRLTVT.

In its sample, this clonotype was seen a few times. V gene TRBV7-2 combines with J gene TRBJ2-5; D is unclear. The CDR3 has 13 amino acids. CDR1 SGHTA and CDR2 FQGNSA come from the germline V gene. Trimming pared 3 bases from V and 4 bases from J, leaving 9 bases between. The CDR3 loop reads CASSLQQLETQYF. The CDR3 DNA follows: TGTGCCAGCAGCTTGCAGCAGTTAGAGACCCAGTACTTC.

V gene TRBV7-9 combines with J gene TRBJ1-6; D is possibly TRBD1 (5 bases). Germline CDR1 SEHNR, CDR2 FQNEAQ (reference sequence). The V and J ends lost 2 bases and 2 bases respectively, with 13 bases between them. The CDR3 runs to 17 residues. CDR3 sequence (DNA): TGTGCCAGCAGCTTACACACAGGCAGCCCCTATAATTCACCCCTCCACTTT. As protein: CASSLHTGSPYNSPLHF. Using reference TRBV7-9 and TRBJ1-6 for the parts outside the CDR3, the full variable domain is DTGVSQNPRHKITKRGQNVTFRCDPISEHNRLYWYRQTLGQGPEFLTYFQNEAQLEKSRLLSDRFSAERPKGSFSTLEIQRTEQGDSAMYLCASSLHTGSPYNSPLHFGNGTRLTVT.